This T cell receptor beta chain was recorded in a study of T cell responses to AZD1222 COVID-19 vaccine. The ends lost 2 bases at V and 2 bases at J; junction bases unmatched: 3. CDR3 length: 15 amino acids. The germline CDR1 and CDR2 sequences are MNHEY and SVGEGT. This clone appeared a few times. Profiling relied on immunoSEQ multiplex PCR, and the TCRdb table lists in-frame clones only, not all of them. The top ten hold about 14% of the sample, which has 100,000 or so clones, 88% seen once. The chain joins TRBV6-2 or TRBV6-3 to TRBJ2-7, with TRBD1 identical over 10 bases. The input for sequencing was peripheral blood, taken on day 0 of AZD1222 vaccination. This receptor was obtained from an adult in good health. CDR3 sequence (DNA): TGTGCCAGCAGTTACGGGGGGACAGGGGCCTACGAGCAGTACTTC. Its protein product is CASSYGGTGAYEQYF.